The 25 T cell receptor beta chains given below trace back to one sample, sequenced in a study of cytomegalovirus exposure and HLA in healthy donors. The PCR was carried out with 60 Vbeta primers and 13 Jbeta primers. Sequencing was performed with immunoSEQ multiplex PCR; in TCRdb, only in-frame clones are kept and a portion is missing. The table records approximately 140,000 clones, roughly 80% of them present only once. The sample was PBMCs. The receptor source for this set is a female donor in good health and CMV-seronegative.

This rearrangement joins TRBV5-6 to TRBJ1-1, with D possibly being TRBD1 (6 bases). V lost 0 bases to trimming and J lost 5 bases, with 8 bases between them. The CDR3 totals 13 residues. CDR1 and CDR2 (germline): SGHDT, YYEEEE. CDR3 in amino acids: CASSLAGVTEAFF. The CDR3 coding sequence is TGTGCCAGCAGCTTGGCAGGGGTAACTGAAGCTTTCTTT.

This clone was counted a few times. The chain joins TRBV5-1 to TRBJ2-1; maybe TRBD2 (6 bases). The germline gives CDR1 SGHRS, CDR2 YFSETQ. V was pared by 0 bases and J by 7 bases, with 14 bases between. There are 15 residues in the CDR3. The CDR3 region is CASSLEGRPVNEQFF. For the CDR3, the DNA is TGCGCCAGCAGCTTGGAGGGGAGGCCGGTTAATGAGCAGTTCTTC.

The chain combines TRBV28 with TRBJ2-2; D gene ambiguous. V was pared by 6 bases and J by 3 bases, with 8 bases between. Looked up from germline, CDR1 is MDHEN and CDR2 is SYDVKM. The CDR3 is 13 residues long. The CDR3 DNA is TGTGCCAGCAGAGACACAGACACCGGGGAGCTGTTTTTT. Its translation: CASRDTDTGELFF.

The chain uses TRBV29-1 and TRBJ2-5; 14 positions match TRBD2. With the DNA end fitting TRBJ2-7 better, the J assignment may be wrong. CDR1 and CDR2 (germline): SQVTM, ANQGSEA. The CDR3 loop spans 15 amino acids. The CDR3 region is CSVVGTSGSPYEQYF. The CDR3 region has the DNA TGCAGCGTGGTGGGGACTAGCGGGAGCCCCTACGAGCAGTACTTC.

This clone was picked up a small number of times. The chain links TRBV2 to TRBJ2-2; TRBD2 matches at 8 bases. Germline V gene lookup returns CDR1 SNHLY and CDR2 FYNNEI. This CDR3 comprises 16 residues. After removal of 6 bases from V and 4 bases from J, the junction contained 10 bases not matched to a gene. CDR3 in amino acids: CASSQTGTRATGELFF. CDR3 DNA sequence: TGTGCCAGCAGCCAAACCGGGACTAGGGCCACCGGGGAGCTGTTTTTT.

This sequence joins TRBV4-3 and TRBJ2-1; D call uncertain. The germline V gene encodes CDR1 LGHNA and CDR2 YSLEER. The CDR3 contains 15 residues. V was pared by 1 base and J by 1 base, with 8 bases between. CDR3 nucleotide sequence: TGCGCCAGCAGCCAAGTCTTGGCATCCTACAATGAGCAGTTCTTC. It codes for CASSQVLASYNEQFF.

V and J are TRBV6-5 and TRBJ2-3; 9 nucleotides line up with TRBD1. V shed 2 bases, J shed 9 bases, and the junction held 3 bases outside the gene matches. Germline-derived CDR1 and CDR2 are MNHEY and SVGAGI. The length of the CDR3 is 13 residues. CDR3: CASSYRDRETQYF. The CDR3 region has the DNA TGTGCCAGCAGTTACCGGGACAGGGAGACGCAGTATTTT.

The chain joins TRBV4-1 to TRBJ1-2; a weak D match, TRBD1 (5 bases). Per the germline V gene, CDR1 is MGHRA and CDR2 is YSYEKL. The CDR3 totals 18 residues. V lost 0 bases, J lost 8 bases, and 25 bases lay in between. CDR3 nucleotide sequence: TGCGCCAGCAGCCAAGATCATGCGGCGGGGGGGACCTGGGTCGGCTACACCTTC. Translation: CASSQDHAAGGTWVGYTF.

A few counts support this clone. The CDR3 is CASRQGLTYEQYF. The CDR3 DNA sequence: TGTGCCAGCAGGCAGGGTTTAACCTACGAGCAGTACTTC. The rearrangement links TRBV2 to TRBJ2-7; a weak D match, TRBD1 (5 bases). The germline gives CDR1 SNHLY, CDR2 FYNNEI. Trimming pared 6 bases from V and 2 bases from J, leaving 11 bases between. CDR3 size: 13 residues.

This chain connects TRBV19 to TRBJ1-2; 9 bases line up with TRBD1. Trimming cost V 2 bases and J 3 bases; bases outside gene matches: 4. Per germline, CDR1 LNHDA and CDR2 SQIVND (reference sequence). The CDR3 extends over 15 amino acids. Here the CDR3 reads CASSIIGQGHYGYTF. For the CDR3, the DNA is TGTGCCAGTAGTATAATAGGACAGGGGCACTATGGCTACACCTTC.

This chain's CDR3 is CASSSPENTEAFF. For the CDR3, the DNA is TGTGCCAGCAGCTCCCCAGAGAACACTGAAGCTTTCTTT. This chain uses TRBV7-9 with TRBJ1-1; D unclear. V was clipped by 4 bases and J by 1 base, with 7 bases between them. The germline CDR1 and CDR2 sequences are SEHNR and FQNEAQ (reference sequence). The CDR3 runs to 13 residues.

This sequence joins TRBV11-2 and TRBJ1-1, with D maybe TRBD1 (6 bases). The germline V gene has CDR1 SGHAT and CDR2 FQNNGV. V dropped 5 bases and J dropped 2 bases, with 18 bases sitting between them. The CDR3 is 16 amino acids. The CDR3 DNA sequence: TGTGCCAGCAGCCCGATAGACAGGTGGAACAACACTGAAGCTTTCTTT. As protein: CASSPIDRWNNTEAFF.

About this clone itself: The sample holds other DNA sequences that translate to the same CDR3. The CDR3 sequence is CASSFSGGQETQYF. CDR3 in DNA: TGCGCCAGCAGCTTCAGCGGAGGCCAAGAGACCCAGTACTTC. The rearrangement links TRBV5-1 to TRBJ2-5, with D possibly TRBD2 on 5 matching bases. This CDR3 comprises 14 residues. Germline CDR1 is SGHRS and CDR2 is YFSETQ. The V and J ends lost 2 bases and 1 base respectively, with 9 bases between them. Supplemented by reference TRBV5-1 and TRBJ2-5, the full variable domain reads KAGVTQTPRYLIKTRGQQVTLSCSPISGHRSVSWYQQTPGQGLQFLFEYFSETQRNKGNFPGRFSGRQFSNSRSEMNVSTLELGDSALYLCASSFSGGQETQYFGPGTRLLVL.

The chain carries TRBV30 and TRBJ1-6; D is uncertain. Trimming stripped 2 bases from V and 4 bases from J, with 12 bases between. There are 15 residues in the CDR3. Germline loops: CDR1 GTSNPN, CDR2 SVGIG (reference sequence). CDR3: CAWSIRKWYNSPLHF. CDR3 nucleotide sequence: TGTGCCTGGAGTATCAGAAAATGGTATAATTCACCCCTCCACTTT.

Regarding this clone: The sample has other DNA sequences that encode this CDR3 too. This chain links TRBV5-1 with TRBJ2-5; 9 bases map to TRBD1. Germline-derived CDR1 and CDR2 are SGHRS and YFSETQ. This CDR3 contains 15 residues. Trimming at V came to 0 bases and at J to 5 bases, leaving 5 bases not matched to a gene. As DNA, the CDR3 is TGCGCCAGCAGCTTGGCTACAGGGGGCGGGGAGACCCAGTACTTC. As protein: CASSLATGGGETQYF.

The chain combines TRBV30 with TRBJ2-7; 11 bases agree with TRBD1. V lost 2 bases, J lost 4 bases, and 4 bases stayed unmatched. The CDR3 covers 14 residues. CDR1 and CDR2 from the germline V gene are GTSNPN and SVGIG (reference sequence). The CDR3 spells CAWSFGTGGYEQYF. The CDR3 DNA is TGTGCCTGGAGTTTTGGGACAGGGGGGTACGAGCAGTACTTC.

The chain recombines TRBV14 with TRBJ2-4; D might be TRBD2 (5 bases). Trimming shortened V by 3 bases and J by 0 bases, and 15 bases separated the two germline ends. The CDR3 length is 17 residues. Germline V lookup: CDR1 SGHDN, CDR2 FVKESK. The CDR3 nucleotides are TGTGCCAGCAGCCATAAGTCGTACGGGGTAGCCAAAAACATTCAGTACTTC. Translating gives CASSHKSYGVAKNIQYF.

CDR3 loop: CASSLGQGSLNTEAFF. DNA of the CDR3: TGTGCCAGCAGCTTGGGGCAGGGAAGCTTAAACACTGAAGCTTTCTTT. This chain joins TRBV5-4 and TRBJ1-1; possible D gene TRBD1, 5 bases. V lost 0 bases, J lost 2 bases, and 14 bases lay in between. CDR1 is SGHNT and CDR2 is YYREEE in the germline V gene (reference sequence). The CDR3 loop spans 16 amino acids.

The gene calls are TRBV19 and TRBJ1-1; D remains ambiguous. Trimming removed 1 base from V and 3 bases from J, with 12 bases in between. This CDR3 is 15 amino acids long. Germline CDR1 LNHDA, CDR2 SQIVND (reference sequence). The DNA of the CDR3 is TGTGCCAGTAGTATAGGACCTTACGGAGACACTGAAGCTTTCTTT. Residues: CASSIGPYGDTEAFF.

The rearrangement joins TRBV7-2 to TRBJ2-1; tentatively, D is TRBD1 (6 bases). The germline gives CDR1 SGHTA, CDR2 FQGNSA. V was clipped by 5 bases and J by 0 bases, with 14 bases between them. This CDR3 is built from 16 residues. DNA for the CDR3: TGTGCCAGCAGCACTCCGCAGGGGACCTCCTACAATGAGCAGTTCTTC. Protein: CASSTPQGTSYNEQFF.

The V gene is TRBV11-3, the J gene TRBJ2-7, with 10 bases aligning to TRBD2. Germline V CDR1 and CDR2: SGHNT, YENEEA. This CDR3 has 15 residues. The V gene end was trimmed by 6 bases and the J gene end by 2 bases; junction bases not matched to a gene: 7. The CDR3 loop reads CASSPGLALPYEQYF. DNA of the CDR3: TGTGCCAGCAGTCCGGGACTAGCGTTACCCTACGAGCAGTACTTC.

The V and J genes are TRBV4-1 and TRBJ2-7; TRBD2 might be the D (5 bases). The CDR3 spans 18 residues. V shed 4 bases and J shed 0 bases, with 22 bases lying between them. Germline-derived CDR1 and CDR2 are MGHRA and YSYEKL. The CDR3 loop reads CASSPTPLGGPSSYEQYF. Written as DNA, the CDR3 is TGCGCCAGCAGCCCGACCCCCCTCGGAGGCCCAAGCTCCTACGAGCAGTACTTC.

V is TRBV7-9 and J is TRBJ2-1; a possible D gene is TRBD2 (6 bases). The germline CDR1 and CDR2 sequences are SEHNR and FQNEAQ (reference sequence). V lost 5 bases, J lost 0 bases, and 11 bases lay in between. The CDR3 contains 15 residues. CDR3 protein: CASSLFGSSYNEQFF. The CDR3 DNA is TGTGCCAGCAGCCTATTCGGGAGCTCCTACAATGAGCAGTTCTTC.

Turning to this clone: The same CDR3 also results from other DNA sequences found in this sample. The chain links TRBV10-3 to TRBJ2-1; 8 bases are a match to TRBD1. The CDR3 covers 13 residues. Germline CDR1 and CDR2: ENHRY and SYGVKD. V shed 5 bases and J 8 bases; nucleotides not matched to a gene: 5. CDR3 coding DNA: TGTGCCATCAGTTCCAGGGGGCAGGATGAGCAGTTCTTC. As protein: CAISSRGQDEQFF.

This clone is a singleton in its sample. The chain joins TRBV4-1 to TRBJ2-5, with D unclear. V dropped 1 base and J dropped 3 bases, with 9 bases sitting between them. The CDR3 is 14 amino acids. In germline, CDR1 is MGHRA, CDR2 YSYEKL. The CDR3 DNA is TGCGCCAGCAGCCAAGCGATTCAGGAAGAGACCCAGTACTTC. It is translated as CASSQAIQEETQYF.